This T cell receptor beta chain was captured by sequencing in a study of blood T cell repertoires in COVID-19. Background on the study: The samples span acute and convalescent COVID-19 from the United States, Italy and Spain.

The table came from immunoSEQ multiplex PCR; TCRdb's copy has only in-frame clones and leaves some out. The sample lists 200,000 to 300,000 clones; 83% were seen once. CDR1 and CDR2 from the germline V gene are MDHEN and SYDVKM. Trimming removed 3 bases at V and 8 bases at J, with 13 bases between. CDR3 length: 13 residues. Sample: peripheral blood. The origin of this receptor is a human donor in a cohort sampled during active COVID-19. This chain connects TRBV28 to TRBJ1-2; D is possibly TRBD1 (6 bases). CDR3 nucleotide sequence: TGTGCCAGCAGTTTGTTACAGGGAAGAGGCTACACCTTC. Protein product: CASSLLQGRGYTF.